Sequencing of this T cell receptor (beta chain) was carried out in a study of blood T cell repertoires in COVID-19. At the level of the study: From T cells, B-cell-depleted T cells, or PBMCs came the material, which was cDNA or gDNA.

Produced via immunoSEQ multiplex PCR; TCRdb's table is partial and in-frame only. This table holds approximately 140,000 clones, 80% to 90% found once. Germline V CDR1 and CDR2: LNHDA, SQIVND (reference sequence). With 8 bases removed from V and 0 bases from J, the gap between germline ends came to 10 bases. The CDR3 length is 14 residues. The sequence was collected from a man in his 70s with acute or convalescent COVID-19. The sequenced sample was peripheral blood. The chain combines TRBV19 with TRBJ2-2, with D maybe TRBD1 (6 bases). The CDR3 DNA is TGTGCCAGTCGCCGGGACACGAACACCGGGGAGCTGTTTTTT. Translating gives CASRRDTNTGELFF.